One and the same sample provided the 10 T cell receptor beta chains below, sequenced in a study of CXCR3-negative and CXCR3-positive naive CD8 T cells. UMI-labeled TRB cDNA libraries were prepared by 5' RACE. Reprocessing the 5' RACE reads, TCRdb reports a single entry for every CDR3 protein and omits DNA. The sample table sets out approximately 88,000 distinct CDR3 sequences. Material for sequencing was naive CXCR3- CD8+ T cells from blood. Subset given: CD45RO-CCR7+CD27+CD95- naive CD8+ T cells lacking CXCR3 (TNR3-). All receptors come from a human donor in good health. Some clones in this sample may be carry-over from other donors' samples.

The chain uses TRBV5-1 and TRBJ2-2; TCRdb reports TRBD2, a call that lacks DNA to check it against. This CDR3 is 16 amino acids long. Germline CDR1 SGHRS, CDR2 YFSETQ. The CDR3 region is CASSFRDSERTGELFF.

The chain uses TRBV2 and TRBJ1-1; TCRdb proposes TRBD1, but this gene call is untestable without DNA. Germline assignment: CDR1 SNHLY and CDR2 FYNNEI. CDR3 length: 15 amino acids. CDR3 loop: CASSEFSGANTEAFF.

The V and J genes are TRBV29-1 and TRBJ1-1. Per germline, CDR1 SQVTM and CDR2 ANQGSEA. The CDR3 consists of 13 residues. The CDR3 spells CSVRLRLNTEAFF.

The chain combines TRBV7-2 with TRBJ1-2. Germline loops: CDR1 SGHTA, CDR2 FQGNSA. The CDR3 has 16 amino acids. CDR3 amino acids: CASSLDPQVPDYGYTF. Complete variable domain (other parts from reference TRBV7-2 and TRBJ1-2): GAGVSQSPSNKVTEKGKDVELRCDPISGHTALYWYRQSLGQGLEFLIYFQGNSAPDKSGLPSDRFSAERTGGSVSTLTIQRTQQEDSAVYLCASSLDPQVPDYGYTFGSGTRLTVV.

The chain uses TRBV5-5 and TRBJ2-5; as DNA is missing, the TRBD1 call by TCRdb cannot be tested. The CDR3 covers 14 residues. Germline values: CDR1 SGHKS, CDR2 YYEKEE (reference sequence). The CDR3 sequence: CASSLERTARAQYF.

The J gene is TRBJ2-7, the V gene TRBV15. The CDR3 is made up of 12 amino acids. Germline V gene sequence: CDR1 LNHNV, CDR2 YYDKDF (reference sequence). The CDR3 loop reads CATSPDDYEQYF.

This rearrangement joins TRBV28 to TRBJ1-1; TCRdb calls TRBD1, which cannot be checked without DNA. Germline V gene sequence: CDR1 MDHEN, CDR2 SYDVKM. The CDR3 is 12 residues long. The CDR3 sequence: CASSLRGAEAFF.

The rearrangement links TRBV28 to TRBJ1-1. Germline lookup yields CDR1 MDHEN and CDR2 SYDVKM. The CDR3 has 14 amino acids. CDR3 residues: CASSLEVANTEAFF. Together with reference TRBV28 and TRBJ1-1, the CDR3 gives the full variable domain: DVKVTQSSRYLVKRTGEKVFLECVQDMDHENMFWYRQDPGLGLRLIYFSYDVKMKEKGDIPEGYSVSREKKERFSLILESASTNQTSMYLCASSLEVANTEAFFGQGTRLTVV.

This chain connects TRBV20-1 to TRBJ2-1; TCRdb lists TRBD2, though no DNA is available to test this call. This CDR3 comprises 14 residues. CDR1 is DFQATT, CDR2 SNEGSKA, per germline (reference sequence). CDR3 in amino acids: CSARDAGTHNEQFF.

The chain is built from TRBV5-5 and TRBJ1-1. Looked up from germline, CDR1 is SGHKS and CDR2 is YYEKEE (reference sequence). The CDR3 runs to 13 residues. CDR3 protein: CASSLTENTEAFF.